A selection of T cell receptor beta chains follows, all from one sample in a study of cytomegalovirus exposure and HLA in healthy donors. TCRdb's copy holds only in-frame clones and misses some; the assay was immunoSEQ multiplex PCR. Among some 130,000 clones listed, roughly 83% were seen once. Sequencing was done on a sample of PBMCs. The receptor set was obtained from a man younger than 35 in good health and CMV-seronegative. Both conserved end residues are part of each CDR3. The order of the fields is D gene, clone size, V gene, J gene, CDR3 DNA, CDR3 protein. A D gene is named only where the DNA matches it firmly. Rows give clone size only sometimes, using once, few, many, or a class for an expanded clone.

D: TRBD2; size: .; V: TRBV18; J: TRBJ2-3; DNA: TGTGCCAGCTCACGTAGCGGGAGTCTCGCAGATACGCAGTATTTT; CDR3: CASSRSGSLADTQYF
D: .; size: .; V: TRBV30; J: TRBJ2-5; DNA: TGTGCCTGCAGCCCAGGTGCTCAAGAGACCCAGTACTTC; CDR3: CACSPGAQETQYF
D: TRBD2; size: .; V: TRBV4-1; J: TRBJ2-1; DNA: TGCGCCAGCAGCTCGCGGGGGGACTCCTACAATGAGCAGTTCTTC; CDR3: CASSSRGDSYNEQFF
D: .; size: .; V: TRBV5-5; J: TRBJ1-2; DNA: TGTGCCAGCAGCGAAACGACAGCCAACTATGGCTACACCTTC; CDR3: CASSETTANYGYTF
D: .; size: .; V: TRBV6-5; J: TRBJ1-2; DNA: TGTGCCAGCAGTCTAGAAACTCGGGGGTACTATGGCTACACCTTC; CDR3: CASSLETRGYYGYTF
D: TRBD1; size: once; V: TRBV7-9; J: TRBJ1-5; DNA: TGTTCCAGCAGCTCCCAGGGGGTCTATCAGCCCCAGCATTTT; CDR3: CSSSSQGVYQPQHF
D: .; size: .; V: TRBV14; J: TRBJ2-1; DNA: TGTGCCAGCAGCCGAGTTAGCGGTCTCTACAATGAGCAGTTCTTC; CDR3: CASSRVSGLYNEQFF
D: TRBD2; size: .; V: TRBV10-3; J: TRBJ2-3; DNA: TGTGCCATCGCGGTAGCGGGTGCAATAACGCAGTATTTT; CDR3: CAIAVAGAITQYF
D: .; size: once; V: TRBV5-4; J: TRBJ2-6; DNA: TGTGCCAGCAGCTTGGCAGGGACTGGGGCCAACGTCCTGACTTTC; CDR3: CASSLAGTGANVLTF
D: .; size: .; V: TRBV30; J: TRBJ1-6; DNA: TGTGCCTGGAGTGTCCAAATTTCACCCCTCCACTTT; CDR3: CAWSVQISPLHF
D: .; size: .; V: TRBV2; J: TRBJ1-2; DNA: TGTGCCAGCAGTTACTCCTCGTTCTATGGCTACACCTTC; CDR3: CASSYSSFYGYTF
D: .; size: .; V: TRBV7-3; J: TRBJ1-1; DNA: TGTGCCAGCAGCCTTGGACAGATCAACACTGAAGCTTTCTTT; CDR3: CASSLGQINTEAFF
D: TRBD2; size: few; V: TRBV6-4; J: TRBJ2-1; DNA: TGTGCCAGCACCGGAACCGGGACTAGCGGGAAGTATGAGCAGTTCTTC; CDR3: CASTGTGTSGKYEQFF
D: .; size: few; V: TRBV28; J: TRBJ1-2; DNA: TGTGCCAGCAGTTTACAGAACTATGGCTACACCTTC; CDR3: CASSLQNYGYTF
D: TRBD2; size: .; V: TRBV7-2; J: TRBJ2-1; DNA: TGTGCCAGCAGCTTAGACCTAGCGGGAGAGGTACAATGTGAGCAGTTCTTC; CDR3: CASSLDLAGEVQCEQFF
D: .; size: .; V: TRBV10-1; J: TRBJ2-3; DNA: TGCGCCAGCAGTGATCCGGGCACAGATACGCAGTATTTT; CDR3: CASSDPGTDTQYF
D: .; size: .; V: TRBV5-1; J: TRBJ2-1; DNA: TGCGCCAGCAGCTACGATCTAGGAGTTGAGCAGTTCTTC; CDR3: CASSYDLGVEQFF